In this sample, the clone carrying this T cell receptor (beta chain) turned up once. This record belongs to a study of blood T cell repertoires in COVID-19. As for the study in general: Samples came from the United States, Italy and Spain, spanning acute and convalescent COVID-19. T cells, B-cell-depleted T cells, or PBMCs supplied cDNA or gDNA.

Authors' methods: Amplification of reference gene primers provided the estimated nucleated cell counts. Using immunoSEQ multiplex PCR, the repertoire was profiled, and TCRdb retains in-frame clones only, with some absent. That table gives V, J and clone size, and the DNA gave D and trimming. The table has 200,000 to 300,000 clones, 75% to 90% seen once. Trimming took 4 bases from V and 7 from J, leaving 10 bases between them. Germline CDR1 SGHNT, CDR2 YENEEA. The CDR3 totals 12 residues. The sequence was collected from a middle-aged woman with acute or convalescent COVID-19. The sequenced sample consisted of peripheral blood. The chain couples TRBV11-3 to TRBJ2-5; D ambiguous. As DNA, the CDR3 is TGTGCCAGCAGCTCCTATAGAGGGACCCAGTACTTC. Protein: CASSSYRGTQYF.